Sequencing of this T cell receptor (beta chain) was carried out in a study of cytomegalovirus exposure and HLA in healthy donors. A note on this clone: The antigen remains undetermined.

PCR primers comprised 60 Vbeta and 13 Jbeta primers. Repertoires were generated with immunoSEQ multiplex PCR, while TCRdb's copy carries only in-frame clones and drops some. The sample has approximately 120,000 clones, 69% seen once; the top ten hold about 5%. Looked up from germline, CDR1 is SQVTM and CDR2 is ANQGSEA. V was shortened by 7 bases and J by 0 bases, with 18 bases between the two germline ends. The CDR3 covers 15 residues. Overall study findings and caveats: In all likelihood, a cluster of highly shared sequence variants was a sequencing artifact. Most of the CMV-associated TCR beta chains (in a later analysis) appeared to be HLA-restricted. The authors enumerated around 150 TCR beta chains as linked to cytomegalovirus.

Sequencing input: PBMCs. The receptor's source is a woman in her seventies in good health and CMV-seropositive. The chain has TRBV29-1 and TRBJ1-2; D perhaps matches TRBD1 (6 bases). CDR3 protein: CSGVTTGSSNYGYTF. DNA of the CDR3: TGCAGCGGGGTGACAACAGGGAGCTCTAACTATGGCTACACCTTC.